A single sample gave rise to the 4 T cell receptor beta chains below, sequenced in a study of cytomegalovirus exposure and HLA in healthy donors. The PCR was carried out with 60 Vbeta primers and 13 Jbeta primers. Clones were sequenced by immunoSEQ multiplex PCR, and TCRdb holds only the in-frame ones, with some missing. The sample has approximately 99,000 clones; around 81% are singletons. The sample taken for sequencing was PBMCs. The origin of the receptors is a man between 35 and 55 years old in good health and CMV-seropositive.

The chain links TRBV11-3 to TRBJ1-4, with D possibly matching TRBD1 (5 bases). CDR3 length equals 12 residues. V lost 9 bases to trimming and J lost 7 bases, with 12 bases between them. CDR1 SGHNT and CDR2 YENEEA come from the germline V gene. DNA for the CDR3: TGTGCCAGGGGACTTGGTGTTGAAAAACTGTTTTTT. This codes for CARGLGVEKLFF.

This clone appeared once. This rearrangement joins TRBV10-2 to TRBJ1-4; D gene unclear. Deletions cut 2 bases from V and 7 bases from J, with 8 bases between. There are 13 residues in the CDR3. Germline loops: CDR1 WSHSY, CDR2 SAAADI. The CDR3 DNA follows: TGCGCCAGCAGTGAGGCAGTCCCTGAAAAACTGTTTTTT. This encodes CASSEAVPEKLFF.

This clone has only a few counts. This sequence joins TRBV6-6 and TRBJ1-1, with D perhaps TRBD1 (6 bases). Per the germline V gene, CDR1 is MNHNY and CDR2 is SVGAGI (reference sequence). The CDR3 is 15 amino acids. Trimming shortened V by 2 bases and J by 5 bases, and 15 bases separated the two germline ends. The CDR3 sequence: CASSYPPGGHTEAFF. As DNA, the CDR3 is TGTGCCAGCAGTTACCCTCCCGGGGGGCATACTGAAGCTTTCTTT.

A single count supports this clone. The chain links TRBV6-6 to TRBJ1-1; D is undetermined. Deletions cut 4 bases from V and 4 bases from J, with 10 bases between. Germline V lookup: CDR1 MNHNY, CDR2 SVGAGI (reference sequence). The CDR3 extends over 13 amino acids. The CDR3 DNA reads TGTGCCAGCAGTTTGGGCCCAGGCACTGAAGCTTTCTTT. The encoded protein is CASSLGPGTEAFF.